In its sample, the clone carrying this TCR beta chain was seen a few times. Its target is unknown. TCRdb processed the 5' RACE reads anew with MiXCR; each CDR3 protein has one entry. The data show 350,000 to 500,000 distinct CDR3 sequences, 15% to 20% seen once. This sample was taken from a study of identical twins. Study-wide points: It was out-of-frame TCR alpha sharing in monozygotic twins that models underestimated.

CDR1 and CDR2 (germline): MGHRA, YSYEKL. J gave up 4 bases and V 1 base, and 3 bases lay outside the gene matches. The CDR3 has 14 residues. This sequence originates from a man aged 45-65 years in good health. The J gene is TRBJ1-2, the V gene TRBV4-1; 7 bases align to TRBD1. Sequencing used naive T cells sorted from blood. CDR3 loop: CASSQAGTAYGYTF. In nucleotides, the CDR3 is TGCGCCAGCAGCCAAGCCGGGACAGCCTATGGCTACACCTTC.